This entry concerns a single TCR beta chain. Its target is unknown. These data are taken from a study of shared clonotypes between healthy human individuals. Overall study: CD4 naive and CD4 memory each took three plates per donor, while CD8 naive took two and CD8 memory one. General study points: The sharing of approximately 5.1% of naive CD4 clonotypes was seen across several donors. Sampling covered blood only; tissue repertoires likely differ.

Here immunoSEQ multiplex PCR was the method, and the copy in TCRdb shows in-frame clones only, minus some. The data contain 2.3 million or so clones, about 92% of them singletons. The V gene's germline CDR1 is LNHDA and CDR2 SQIVND (reference sequence). CDR3 length equals 11 residues. The V gene lost 3 bases and the J gene lost 9 bases, with 8 bases spanning the gap. Each donor was a Caucasian adult residing in Nashville, Tennessee. The clonotype comes from a man younger than 30 in good health. Some clones in this sample may be carry-over from other donors' samples. The chain uses TRBV19 and TRBJ1-1, with D perhaps matching TRBD1 (6 bases). Sequenced input: naive CD4+ T cells from PBMCs. Documented subset: CD45RA+ positively selected. DNA of the CDR3: TGTGCCAGTAGTATCGGACAGAAAGCTTTCTTT. Amino acid sequence: CASSIGQKAFF.